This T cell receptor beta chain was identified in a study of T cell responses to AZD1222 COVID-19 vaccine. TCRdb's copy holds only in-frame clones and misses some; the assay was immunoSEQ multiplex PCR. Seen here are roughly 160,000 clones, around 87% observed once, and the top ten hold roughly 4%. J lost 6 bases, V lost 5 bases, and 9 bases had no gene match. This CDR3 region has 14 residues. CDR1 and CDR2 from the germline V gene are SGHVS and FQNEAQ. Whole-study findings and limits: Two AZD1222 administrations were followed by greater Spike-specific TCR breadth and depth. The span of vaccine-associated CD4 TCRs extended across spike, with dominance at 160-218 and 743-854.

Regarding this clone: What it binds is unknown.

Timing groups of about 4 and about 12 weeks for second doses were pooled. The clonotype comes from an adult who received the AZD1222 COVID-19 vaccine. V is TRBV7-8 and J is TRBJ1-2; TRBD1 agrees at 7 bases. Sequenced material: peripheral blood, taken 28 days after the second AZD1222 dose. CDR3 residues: CASSPQGGINGYTF. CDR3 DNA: TGTGCCAGCAGCCCCCAGGGGGGGATTAATGGCTACACCTTC.